Listed below are T cell receptor beta chains from one sample, sequenced in a study of shared clonotypes between healthy human individuals. Repertoires were generated with immunoSEQ multiplex PCR, while TCRdb's copy carries only in-frame clones and drops some. Here the sample spans millions of clones, less than 95% being singletons. Material: naive CD8+ T cells sorted from blood. These receptors all stem from a man aged 18 to 35 in good health. Each CDR3 is given with its conserved first and last residue. A D gene is named only where the DNA matches it firmly. Where a row states a size, it is once, few, many or the class of an expanded clone; other rows omit it.

clone_size	j_call	d_call	v_call	cdr3_aa	cdr3_nt
.	TRBJ2-1	TRBD2	TRBV7-9	CASSVSGSSYNEQFF	TGTGCCAGCAGCGTTAGCGGGAGCTCCTACAATGAGCAGTTCTTC
.	TRBJ2-1	.	TRBV11-2	CASTGGDMTIYNEQFF	TGTGCCAGCACCGGAGGGGACATGACAATTTACAATGAGCAGTTCTTC
.	TRBJ1-4	.	TRBV9	CASSPRGGEKLFF	TGTGCCAGCAGCCCGAGGGGGGGTGAAAAACTGTTTTTT
once	TRBJ2-1	.	TRBV9	CASSVEIYNEQFF	TGTGCCAGCAGCGTAGAGATTTACAATGAGCAGTTCTTC
once	TRBJ2-1	TRBD2	TRBV27	CASSLGPPLAGLADEQFF	TGTGCCAGCAGTTTAGGCCCCCCCCTAGCGGGCCTAGCCGATGAGCAGTTCTTC
.	TRBJ2-7	.	TRBV4-1	CASSQDPSGPSYEQYF	TGCGCCAGCAGCCAAGATCCCAGCGGACCCTCCTACGAGCAGTACTTC
.	TRBJ2-2	TRBD2	TRBV13	CASSSRLAGVLHSNTGELFF	TGTGCCAGCAGCTCCCGACTAGCGGGGGTCCTCCACTCGAACACCGGGGAGCTGTTTTTT
once	TRBJ2-7	.	TRBV27	CASSTWTSRYEQYF	TGTGCCAGCAGTACTTGGACATCGAGGTACGAGCAGTACTTC
.	TRBJ1-2	TRBD1	TRBV13	CASSLMGQGAKYGYTF	TGTGCCAGCAGCCTGATGGGACAGGGGGCTAAGTATGGCTACACCTTC
.	TRBJ2-5	.	TRBV11-2	CASSQGETQYF	TGTGCCAGCAGCCAGGGGGAGACCCAGTACTTC
.	TRBJ1-1	TRBD1	TRBV28	CASRTGGGEAFF	TGTGCCAGCAGGACAGGGGGCGGTGAAGCTTTCTTT
.	TRBJ2-7	.	TRBV6-5	CASSYGMTYEQYF	TGTGCCAGCAGTTACGGGATGACTTACGAGCAGTACTTC
.	TRBJ2-3	TRBD2	TRBV9	CASSEGLAGGPTSTDTQYF	TGTGCCAGCAGCGAGGGACTAGCGGGAGGACCCACGAGCACAGATACGCAGTATTTT
.	TRBJ2-7	.	TRBV5-1	CASSPRPSSQGDEQYF	TGCGCCAGCAGCCCTCGTCCGAGTTCACAGGGTGACGAGCAGTACTTC
.	TRBJ2-3	TRBD1	TRBV7-8	CASSLRGRTDTQYF	TGTGCCAGCAGCCTCAGGGGGCGGACAGATACGCAGTATTTT
.	TRBJ1-5	TRBD1	TRBV6-7	CASRRARGLLQPQHF	TGTGCCAGCAGGAGGGCCAGGGGGCTATTGCAGCCCCAGCATTTT
.	TRBJ1-1	.	TRBV19	CASTVKGGHTEAFF	TGTGCCAGTACCGTTAAAGGTGGACACACTGAAGCTTTCTTT
.	TRBJ1-2	.	TRBV19	CASSIEYEGFDFHYGYTF	TGTGCCAGTAGTATAGAGTATGAAGGGTTCGATTTTCACTATGGCTACACCTTC
.	TRBJ2-3	.	TRBV25-1	CASSEYITDQPDTQYF	TGTGCCAGCAGTGAATATATAACAGACCAGCCAGATACGCAGTATTTT
.	TRBJ2-7	TRBD2	TRBV7-2	CASSFLAGSQDEQYF	TGTGCCAGCAGCTTCTTAGCGGGGAGTCAAGACGAGCAGTACTTC